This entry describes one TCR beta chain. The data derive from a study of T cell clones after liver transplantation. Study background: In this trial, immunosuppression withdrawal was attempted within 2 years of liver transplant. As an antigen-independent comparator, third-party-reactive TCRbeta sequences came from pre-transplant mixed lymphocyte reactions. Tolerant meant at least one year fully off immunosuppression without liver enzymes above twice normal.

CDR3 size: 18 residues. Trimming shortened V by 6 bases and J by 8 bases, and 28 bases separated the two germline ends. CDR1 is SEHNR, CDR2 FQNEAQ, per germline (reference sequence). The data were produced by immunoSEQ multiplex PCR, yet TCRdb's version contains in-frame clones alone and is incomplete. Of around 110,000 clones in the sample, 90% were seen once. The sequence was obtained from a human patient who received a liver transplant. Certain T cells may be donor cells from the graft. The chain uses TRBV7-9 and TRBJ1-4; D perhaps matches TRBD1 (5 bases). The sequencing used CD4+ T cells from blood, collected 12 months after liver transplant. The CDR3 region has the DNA TGTGCCAGCAGTGGCAATTCCGGACACGAAGGTTCCCCGGAAAAACTGTTTTTT. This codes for CASSGNSGHEGSPEKLFF.